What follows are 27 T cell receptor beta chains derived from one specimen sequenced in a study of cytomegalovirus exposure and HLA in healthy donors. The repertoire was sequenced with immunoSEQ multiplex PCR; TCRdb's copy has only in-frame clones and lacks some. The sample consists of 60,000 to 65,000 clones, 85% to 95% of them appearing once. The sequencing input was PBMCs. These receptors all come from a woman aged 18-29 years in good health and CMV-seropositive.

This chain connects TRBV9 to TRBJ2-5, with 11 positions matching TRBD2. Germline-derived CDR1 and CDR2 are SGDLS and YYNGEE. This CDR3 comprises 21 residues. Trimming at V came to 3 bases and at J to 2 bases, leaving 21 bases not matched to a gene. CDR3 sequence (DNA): TGTGCCAGCAGCGCCTCAATTATAACTAGCGGGGGCTCAACAACACAAGAGACCCAGTACTTC. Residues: CASSASIITSGGSTTQETQYF.

The CDR3 here is CASSVDGTANTGELFF. DNA for the CDR3: TGTGCCAGCAGCGTTGATGGGACAGCGAACACCGGGGAGCTGTTTTTT. The chain couples TRBV9 to TRBJ2-2; 7 bases align to TRBD1. Per germline, CDR1 SGDLS and CDR2 YYNGEE. V lost 2 bases and J lost 0; bases outside the gene matches: 4. This CDR3 contains 16 residues.

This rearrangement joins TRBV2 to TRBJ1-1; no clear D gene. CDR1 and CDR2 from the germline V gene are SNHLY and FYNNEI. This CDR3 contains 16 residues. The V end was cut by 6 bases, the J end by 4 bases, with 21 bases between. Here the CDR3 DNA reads TGTGCCAGCAGCCTAGAGGTCGGGGAAGTGAGCACTGAAGCTTTCTTT. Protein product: CASSLEVGEVSTEAFF.

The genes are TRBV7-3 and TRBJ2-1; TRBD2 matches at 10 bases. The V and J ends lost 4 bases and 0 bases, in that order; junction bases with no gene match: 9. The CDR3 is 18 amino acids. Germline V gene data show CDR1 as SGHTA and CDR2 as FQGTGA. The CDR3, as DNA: TGTGCCAGCAGCTGGAGCGGGGGGGCTCTCAGCTCCTACAATGAGCAGTTCTTC. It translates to CASSWSGGALSSYNEQFF.

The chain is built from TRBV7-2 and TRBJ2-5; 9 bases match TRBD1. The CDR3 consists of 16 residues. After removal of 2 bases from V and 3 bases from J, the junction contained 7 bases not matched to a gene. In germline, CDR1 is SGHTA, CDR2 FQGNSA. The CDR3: CASSLIDRGKEETQYF. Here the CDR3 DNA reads TGTGCCAGCAGCTTAATCGACAGGGGGAAGGAAGAGACCCAGTACTTC.

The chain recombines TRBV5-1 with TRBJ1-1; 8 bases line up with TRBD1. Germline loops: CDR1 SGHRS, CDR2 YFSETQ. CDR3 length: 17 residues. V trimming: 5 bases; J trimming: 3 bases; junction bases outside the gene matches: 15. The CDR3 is CASRPGTGGLTDTEAFF. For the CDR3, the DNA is TGCGCCAGCAGACCCGGGACAGGCGGACTTACGGACACTGAAGCTTTCTTT.

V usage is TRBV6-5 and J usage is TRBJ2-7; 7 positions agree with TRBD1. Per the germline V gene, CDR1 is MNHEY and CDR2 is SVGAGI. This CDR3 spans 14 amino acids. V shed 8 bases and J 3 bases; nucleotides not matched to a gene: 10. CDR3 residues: CASGKPGQIYEQYF. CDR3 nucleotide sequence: TGTGCCAGCGGCAAACCGGGACAGATCTACGAGCAGTACTTC.

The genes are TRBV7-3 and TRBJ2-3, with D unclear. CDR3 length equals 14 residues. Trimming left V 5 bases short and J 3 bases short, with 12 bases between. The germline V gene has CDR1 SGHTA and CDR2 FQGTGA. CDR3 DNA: TGTGCCAGCAGCCCAATAGTACTTACAGATACGCAGTATTTT. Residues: CASSPIVLTDTQYF.

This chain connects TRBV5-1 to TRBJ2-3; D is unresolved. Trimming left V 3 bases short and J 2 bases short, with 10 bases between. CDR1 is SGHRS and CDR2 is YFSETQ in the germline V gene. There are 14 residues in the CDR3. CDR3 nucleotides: TGCGCCAGCAGCTCCTATGACAACACAGATACGCAGTATTTT. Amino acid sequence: CASSSYDNTDTQYF. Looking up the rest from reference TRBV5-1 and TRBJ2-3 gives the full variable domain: KAGVTQTPRYLIKTRGQQVTLSCSPISGHRSVSWYQQTPGQGLQFLFEYFSETQRNKGNFPGRFSGRQFSNSRSEMNVSTLELGDSALYLCASSSYDNTDTQYFGPGTRLTVL.

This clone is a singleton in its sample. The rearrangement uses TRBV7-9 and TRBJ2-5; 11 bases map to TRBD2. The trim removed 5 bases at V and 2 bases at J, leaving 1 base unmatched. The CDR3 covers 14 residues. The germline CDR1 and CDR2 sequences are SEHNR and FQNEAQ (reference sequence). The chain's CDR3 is CASSRTSGQETQYF. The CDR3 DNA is TGTGCCAGCAGCCGGACTAGCGGGCAAGAGACCCAGTACTTC.

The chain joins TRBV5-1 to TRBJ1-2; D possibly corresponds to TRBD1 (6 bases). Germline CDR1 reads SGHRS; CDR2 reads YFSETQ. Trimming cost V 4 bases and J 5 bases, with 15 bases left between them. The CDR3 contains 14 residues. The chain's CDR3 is CASSLNQQGYGYTF. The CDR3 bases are TGCGCCAGCAGCCTAAATCAACAGGGATATGGCTACACCTTC.

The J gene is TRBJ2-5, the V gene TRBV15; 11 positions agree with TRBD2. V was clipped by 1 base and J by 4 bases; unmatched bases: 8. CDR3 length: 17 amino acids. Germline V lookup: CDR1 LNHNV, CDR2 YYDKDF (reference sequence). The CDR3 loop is CATSRVGLAGGGETQYF. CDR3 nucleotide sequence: TGTGCCACCAGCAGAGTGGGTCTAGCGGGGGGAGGAGAGACCCAGTACTTC.

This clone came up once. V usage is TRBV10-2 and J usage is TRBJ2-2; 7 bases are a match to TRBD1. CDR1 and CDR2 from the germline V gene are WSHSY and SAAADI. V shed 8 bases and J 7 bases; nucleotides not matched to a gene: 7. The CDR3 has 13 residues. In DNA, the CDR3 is TGCGCCAGCTGGGACAGAAGAAGCGGGGAGCTGTTTTTT. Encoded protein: CASWDRRSGELFF.

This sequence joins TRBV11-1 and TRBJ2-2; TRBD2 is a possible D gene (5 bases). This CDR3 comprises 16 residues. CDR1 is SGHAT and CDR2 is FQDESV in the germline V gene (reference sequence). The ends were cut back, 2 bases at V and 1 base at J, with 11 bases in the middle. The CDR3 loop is CASSLRARENTGELFF. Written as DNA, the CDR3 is TGTGCCAGCAGCTTACGGGCACGGGAGAACACCGGGGAGCTGTTTTTT.

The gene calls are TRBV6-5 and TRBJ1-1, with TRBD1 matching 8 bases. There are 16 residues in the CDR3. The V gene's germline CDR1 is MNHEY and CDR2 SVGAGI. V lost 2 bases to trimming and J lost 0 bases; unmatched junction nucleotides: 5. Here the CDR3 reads CASSYGQGLMNTEAFF. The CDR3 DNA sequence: TGTGCCAGCAGTTACGGACAGGGCCTCATGAACACTGAAGCTTTCTTT.

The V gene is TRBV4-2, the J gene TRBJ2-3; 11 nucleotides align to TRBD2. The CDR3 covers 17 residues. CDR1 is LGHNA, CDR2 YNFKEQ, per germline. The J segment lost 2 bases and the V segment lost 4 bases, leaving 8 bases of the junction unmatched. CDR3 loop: CASSRKLAGVNTDTQYF. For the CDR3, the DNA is TGTGCCAGCAGCCGAAAACTAGCGGGGGTCAACACAGATACGCAGTATTTT.

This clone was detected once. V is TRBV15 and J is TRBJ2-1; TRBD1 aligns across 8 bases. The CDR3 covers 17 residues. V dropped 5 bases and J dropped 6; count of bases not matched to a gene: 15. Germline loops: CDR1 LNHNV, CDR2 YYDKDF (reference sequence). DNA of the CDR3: TGTGCCACCAGCCCCCAATACAGGACAGGGTGGGGCAATGAGCAGTTCTTC. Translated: CATSPQYRTGWGNEQFF.

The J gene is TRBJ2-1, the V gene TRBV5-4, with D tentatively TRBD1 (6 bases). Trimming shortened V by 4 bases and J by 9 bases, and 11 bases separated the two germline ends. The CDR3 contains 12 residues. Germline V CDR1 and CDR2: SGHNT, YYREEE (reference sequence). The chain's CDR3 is CASSHVGGEQFF. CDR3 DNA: TGTGCCAGCAGCCACGTAGGGGGTGAGCAGTTCTTC.

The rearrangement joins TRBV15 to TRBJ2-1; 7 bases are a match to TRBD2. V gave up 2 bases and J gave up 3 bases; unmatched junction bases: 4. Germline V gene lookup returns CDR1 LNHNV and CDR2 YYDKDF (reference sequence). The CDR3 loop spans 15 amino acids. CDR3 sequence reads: CATSRSTGGYNEQFF. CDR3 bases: TGTGCCACCAGCAGATCTACGGGGGGCTACAATGAGCAGTTCTTC.

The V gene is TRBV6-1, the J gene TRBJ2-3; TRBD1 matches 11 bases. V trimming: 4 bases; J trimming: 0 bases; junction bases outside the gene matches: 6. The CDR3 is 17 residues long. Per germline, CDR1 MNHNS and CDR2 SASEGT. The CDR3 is CASSARDRGFSTDTQYF. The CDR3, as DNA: TGTGCCAGCAGTGCCCGGGACAGGGGGTTCAGCACAGATACGCAGTATTTT.

The DNA for the CDR3 is TGTGCCAGCTCACCACCTGTGGGAGCGTACAATGAGCAGTTCTTC. As protein: CASSPPVGAYNEQFF. The rearrangement joins TRBV18 to TRBJ2-1; tentative D call: TRBD2 (5 bases). The CDR3 has 15 residues. Germline loops: CDR1 KGHSH, CDR2 LQKENI. V was trimmed by 0 bases and J by 4 bases, leaving 10 bases between them. The whole variable domain, filled in from reference TRBV18 and TRBJ2-1, reads NAGVMQNPRHLVRRRGQEARLRCSPMKGHSHVYWYRQLPEEGLKFMVYLQKENIIDESGMPKERFSAEFPKEGPSILRIQQVVRGDSAAYFCASSPPVGAYNEQFFGPGTRLTVL.

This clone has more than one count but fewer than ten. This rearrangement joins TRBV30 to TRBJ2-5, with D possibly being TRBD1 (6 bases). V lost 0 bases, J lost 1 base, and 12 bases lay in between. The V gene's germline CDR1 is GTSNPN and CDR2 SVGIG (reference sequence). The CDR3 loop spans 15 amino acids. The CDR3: CAWSVGGITQETQYF. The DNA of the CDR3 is TGTGCCTGGAGTGTAGGGGGTATAACCCAAGAGACCCAGTACTTC.

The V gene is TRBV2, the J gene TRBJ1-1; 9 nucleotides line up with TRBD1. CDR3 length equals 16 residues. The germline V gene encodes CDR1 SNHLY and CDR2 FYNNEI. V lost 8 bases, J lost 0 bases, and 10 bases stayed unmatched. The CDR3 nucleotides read TGTGCCAGCTATGACAGGGGGGGATTCTTGAACACTGAAGCTTTCTTT. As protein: CASYDRGGFLNTEAFF.

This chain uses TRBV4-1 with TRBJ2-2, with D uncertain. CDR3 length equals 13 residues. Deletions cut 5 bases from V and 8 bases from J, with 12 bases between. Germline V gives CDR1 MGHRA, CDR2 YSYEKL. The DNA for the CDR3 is TGCGCCAGCAGCTCTTATCGTACTGGGGAGCTGTTTTTT. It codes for CASSSYRTGELFF.

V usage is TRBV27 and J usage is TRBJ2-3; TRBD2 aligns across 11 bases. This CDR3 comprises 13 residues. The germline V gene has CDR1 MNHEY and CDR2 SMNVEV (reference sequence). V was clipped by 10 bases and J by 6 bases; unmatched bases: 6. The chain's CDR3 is CATGLAGRDTQYF. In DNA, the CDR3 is TGTGCCACCGGACTAGCGGGCCGGGATACGCAGTATTTT.

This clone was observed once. The chain's CDR3 is CASSTGTGTFDGYTF. CDR3 bases: TGTGCCAGCAGTACCGGGACAGGGACATTTGATGGCTACACCTTC. The rearrangement links TRBV28 to TRBJ1-2; 9 positions match TRBD1. CDR1 is MDHEN, CDR2 SYDVKM, per germline. The CDR3 has 15 residues. V shed 5 bases and J 6 bases; nucleotides not matched to a gene: 10.

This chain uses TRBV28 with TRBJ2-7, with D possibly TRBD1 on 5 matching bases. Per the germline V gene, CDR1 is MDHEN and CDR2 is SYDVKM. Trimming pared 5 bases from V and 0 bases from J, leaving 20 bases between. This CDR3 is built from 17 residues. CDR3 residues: CASSVPPGQGSSYEQYF. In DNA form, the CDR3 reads TGTGCCAGCAGTGTCCCCCCTGGGCAGGGTAGCTCCTACGAGCAGTACTTC.